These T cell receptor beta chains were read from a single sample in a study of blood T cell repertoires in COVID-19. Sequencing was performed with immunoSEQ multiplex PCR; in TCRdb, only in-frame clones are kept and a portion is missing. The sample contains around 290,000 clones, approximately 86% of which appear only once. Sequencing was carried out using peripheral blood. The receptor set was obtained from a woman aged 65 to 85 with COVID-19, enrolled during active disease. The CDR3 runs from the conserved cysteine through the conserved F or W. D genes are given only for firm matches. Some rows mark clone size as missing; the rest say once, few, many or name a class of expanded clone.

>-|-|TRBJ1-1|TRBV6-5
CASRETVNTEAFF
TGTGCCAGCAGGGAGACGGTGAACACTGAAGCTTTCTTT
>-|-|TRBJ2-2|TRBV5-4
CASSLGGTGTGELFF
TGTGCCAGCAGCTTGGGAGGTACGGGCACCGGGGAGCTGTTTTTT
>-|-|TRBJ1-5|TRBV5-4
CASSSDRNQPQHF
TGTGCCAGCAGCTCTGACAGGAATCAGCCCCAGCATTTT
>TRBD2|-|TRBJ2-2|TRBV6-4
CASSLSGGAATGELFF
TGTGCCAGCAGCCTTAGCGGGGGGGCCGCCACCGGGGAGCTGTTTTTT
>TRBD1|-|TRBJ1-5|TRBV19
CASRAQGYNQPQHF
TGTGCCAGTAGGGCACAGGGGTACAATCAGCCCCAGCATTTT
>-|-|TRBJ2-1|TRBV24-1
CATSGGQLNEQFF
TGTGCCACCAGTGGCGGACAACTCAATGAGCAGTTCTTC
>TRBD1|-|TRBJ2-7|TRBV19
CASSSRTGGREQYF
TGTGCCAGTAGTTCACGGACAGGGGGCCGGGAGCAGTACTTC
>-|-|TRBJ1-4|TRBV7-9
CASSLGQPNEKLFF
TGTGCCAGCAGCTTAGGGCAACCTAATGAAAAACTGTTTTTT
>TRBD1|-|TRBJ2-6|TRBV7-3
CASTGGVGANVLTF
TGTGCCAGCACAGGGGGCGTAGGGGCCAACGTCCTGACTTTC
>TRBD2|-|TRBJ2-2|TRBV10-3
CAISESSGLTGELFF
TGTGCCATCAGTGAGTCTAGCGGGCTCACCGGGGAGCTGTTTTTT
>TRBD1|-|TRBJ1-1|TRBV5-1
CASSAGTATDMNTEAFF
TGCGCCAGCAGCGCCGGGACAGCTACTGATATGAACACTGAAGCTTTCTTT
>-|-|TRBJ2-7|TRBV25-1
CASRGSQGDSYEQYF
TGTGCCAGCAGGGGATCCCAAGGGGATTCCTACGAGCAGTACTTC
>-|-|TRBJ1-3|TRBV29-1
CSVAGQNGNTIYF
TGCAGCGTTGCCGGACAGAATGGAAACACCATATATTTT
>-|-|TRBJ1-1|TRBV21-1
CASGGLTEAFF
TGTGCCAGCGGGGGGTTAACTGAAGCTTTCTTT
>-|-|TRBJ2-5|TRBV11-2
CASSLSWETQYF
TGTGCCAGCAGCTTGAGCTGGGAGACCCAGTACTTC
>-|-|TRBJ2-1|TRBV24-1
CATSDPGGSGSYNEQFF
TGTGCCACCAGTGACCCCGGTGGTAGCGGCTCCTACAATGAGCAGTTCTTC
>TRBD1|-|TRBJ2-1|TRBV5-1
CASSLRAGDRGNEQFF
TGCGCCAGCAGCTTGAGGGCAGGGGACAGGGGTAATGAGCAGTTCTTC
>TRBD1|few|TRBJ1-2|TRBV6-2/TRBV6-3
CASSYGDLRGLYGYTF
TGTGCCAGCAGTTACGGGGACCTCAGGGGGCTCTATGGCTACACCTTC
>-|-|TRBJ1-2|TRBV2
CASKEGGTVYGYTF
TGTGCCAGCAAAGAGGGAGGGACCGTCTATGGCTACACCTTC
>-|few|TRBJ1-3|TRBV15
CATSSGGGPGNTIYF
TGTGCCACCAGCTCGGGGGGGGGTCCGGGAAACACCATATATTTT
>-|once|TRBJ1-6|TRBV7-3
CASSEAPTAALHF
TGTGCCAGCAGCGAGGCCCCGACGGCTGCCCTCCACTTT
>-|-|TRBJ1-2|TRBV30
CAWNHGGTNYGYTF
TGTGCCTGGAACCACGGGGGGACTAACTATGGCTACACCTTC
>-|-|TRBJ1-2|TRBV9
CASSVGRESYGYTF
TGTGCCAGCAGCGTAGGGAGGGAAAGCTATGGCTACACCTTC
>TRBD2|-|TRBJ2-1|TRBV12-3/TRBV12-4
CASSGRGVNEQFF
TGTGCCAGCAGCGGGAGGGGTGTCAATGAGCAGTTCTTC
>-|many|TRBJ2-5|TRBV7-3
CASSLSASEETQYF
TGTGCCAGCAGCTTAAGCGCTAGCGAGGAGACCCAGTACTTC
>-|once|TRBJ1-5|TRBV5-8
CASSLQVSNQPQHF
TGTGCCAGCAGCTTACAGGTTAGCAATCAGCCCCAGCATTTT
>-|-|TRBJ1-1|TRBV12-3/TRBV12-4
CASSFPRVGAFF
TGTGCCAGCAGTTTCCCCAGGGTTGGCGCTTTCTTT
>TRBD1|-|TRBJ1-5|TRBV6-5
CASSYSGTGGQPQHF
TGTGCCAGCAGTTACTCAGGGACAGGGGGTCAGCCCCAGCATTTT
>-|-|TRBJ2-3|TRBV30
CAWDPGLTDTQYF
TGTGCCTGGGACCCGGGACTGACAGATACGCAGTATTTT
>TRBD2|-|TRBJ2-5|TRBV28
CASSLRLAGQGETQYF
TGTGCCAGCAGTTTACGCCTAGCGGGGCAGGGAGAGACCCAGTACTTC
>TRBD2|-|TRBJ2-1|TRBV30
CACRAGATYNEQFF
TGTGCCTGCCGAGCGGGGGCTACCTACAATGAGCAGTTCTTC
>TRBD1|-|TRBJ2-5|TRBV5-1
CASSSGQVQETQYF
TGCGCCAGCAGCTCCGGACAGGTACAAGAGACCCAGTACTTC
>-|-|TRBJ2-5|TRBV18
CASSPVTSQTQYF
TGTGCCAGCTCACCGGTAACTAGCCAGACCCAGTACTTC
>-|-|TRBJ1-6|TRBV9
CASSVGSGKDSPLHF
TGTGCCAGCAGCGTAGGATCAGGGAAGGATTCACCCCTCCACTTT
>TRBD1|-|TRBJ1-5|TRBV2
CASSRTGASNQPQHF
TGTGCCAGCAGTAGGACAGGGGCTAGCAATCAGCCCCAGCATTTT
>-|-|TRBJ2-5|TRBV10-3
CAISFGGAIETQYF
TGTGCCATCAGTTTTGGGGGGGCCATAGAGACCCAGTACTTC
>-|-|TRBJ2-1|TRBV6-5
CASSYGAANEQFF
TGTGCCAGCAGTTACGGGGCGGCCAATGAGCAGTTCTTC
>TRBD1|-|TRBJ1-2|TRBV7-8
CASSFEGTGDYGYTF
TGTGCCAGCAGCTTCGAAGGGACAGGGGACTATGGCTACACCTTC
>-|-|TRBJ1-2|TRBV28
CASGLGSYGYTF
TGTGCCAGTGGGCTTGGGAGTTATGGCTACACCTTC
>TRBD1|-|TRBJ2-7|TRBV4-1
CASSQERDSFYEQYF
TGCGCCAGCAGCCAAGAGAGGGACAGTTTCTACGAGCAGTACTTC
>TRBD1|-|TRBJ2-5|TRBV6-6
CASRPGQGEETQYF
TGTGCCAGCAGACCCGGACAGGGTGAAGAGACCCAGTACTTC
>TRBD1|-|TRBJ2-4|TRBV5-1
CASRRDLGTGKNIQYF
TGCGCCAGCCGTAGGGATCTGGGGACAGGCAAAAACATTCAGTACTTC
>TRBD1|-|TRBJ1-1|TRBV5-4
CASSRPTGGRTEAFF
TGTGCCAGCAGCCGACCTACAGGGGGCCGGACTGAAGCTTTCTTT
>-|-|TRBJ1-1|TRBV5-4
CASSLVQGRANTEAFF
TGTGCCAGCAGCTTGGTTCAGGGGCGGGCTAACACTGAAGCTTTCTTT
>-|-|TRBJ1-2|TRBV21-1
CASSKKRKGGGTNYGYTF
TGTGCCAGCAGCAAAAAAAGAAAGGGTGGAGGGACGAACTATGGCTACACCTTC
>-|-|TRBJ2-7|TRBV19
CASSIGQGHIYEQYF
TGTGCCAGTAGTATAGGGCAAGGACATATCTACGAGCAGTACTTC
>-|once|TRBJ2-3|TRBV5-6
CASSLGQGRGDTQYF
TGTGCCAGCAGCTTGGGGCAGGGAAGGGGAGATACGCAGTATTTT
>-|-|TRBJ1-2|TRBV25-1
CASSELTGNFYGYTF
TGTGCCAGCAGTGAATTAACAGGCAATTTCTATGGCTACACCTTC
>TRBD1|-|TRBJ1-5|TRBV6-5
CASSYGTGSGQPQHF
TGTGCCAGCAGTTACGGGACAGGGTCAGGGCAGCCCCAGCATTTT
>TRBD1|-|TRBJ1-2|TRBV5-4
CASSFQGAGGYTF
TGTGCCAGCAGCTTTCAGGGGGCGGGTGGCTACACCTTC
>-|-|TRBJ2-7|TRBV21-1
CASSKAGRGWYEQYF
TGTGCCAGCAGCAAAGCGGGCAGGGGGTGGTACGAGCAGTACTTC
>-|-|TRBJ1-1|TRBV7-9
CASSYTPGGQGEAFF
TGTGCCAGCAGCTATACCCCGGGGGGGCAAGGAGAAGCTTTCTTT
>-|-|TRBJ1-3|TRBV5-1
CASSRGSSGNTIYF
TGCGCCAGCAGCAGGGGGAGCTCTGGAAACACCATATATTTT
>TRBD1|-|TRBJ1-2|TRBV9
CASSVGTGGLGNYGYTF
TGTGCCAGCAGCGTGGGGACAGGGGGCCTAGGGAACTATGGCTACACCTTC
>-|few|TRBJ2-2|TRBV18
CASSPRTDTGELFF
TGTGCCAGCTCACCGAGGACAGACACCGGGGAGCTGTTTTTT
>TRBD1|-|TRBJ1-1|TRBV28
CASRTSLAGTGLRKDTEAFF
TGTGCCAGCAGGACCTCCTTAGCAGGGACAGGGCTTCGTAAGGACACTGAAGCTTTCTTT
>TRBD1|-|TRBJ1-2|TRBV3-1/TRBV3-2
CASSQDRGYGYTF
TGTGCCAGCAGCCAGGACAGGGGTTATGGCTACACCTTC
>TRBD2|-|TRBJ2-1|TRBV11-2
CASVEAGAYNEQFF
TGTGCCAGCGTTGAGGCGGGGGCCTACAATGAGCAGTTCTTC
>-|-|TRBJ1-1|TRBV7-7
CASSLETGTEAFF
TGTGCCAGCAGCTTAGAGACAGGAACTGAAGCTTTCTTT